This T cell receptor (beta chain) was identified during a study of T cells after yellow fever vaccination. Only a few counts were recorded for this clonotype. TCRdb analysed the 5' RACE reads with MiXCR anew, one entry per CDR3 protein. The sample consists of 500,000 to 650,000 distinct CDR3 sequences, approximately 13% of them appearing once. Germline loops: CDR1 SEHNR, CDR2 FQNEAQ (reference sequence). With 7 bases removed from V and 7 bases from J, the gap between germline ends came to 14 bases. The CDR3 has 14 amino acids. The clonotype was recovered from a man in his thirties or forties who received the YFV17D yellow fever vaccine. This chain uses TRBV7-9 with TRBJ1-6; D remains ambiguous. This specimen consisted of PBMCs, obtained on the day of the yellow fever booster vaccination. The CDR3 reads CASTERLGNSPLHF. As DNA, the CDR3 is TGTGCCAGCACCGAACGCCTCGGAAATTCACCCCTCCACTTT.